The rows below give T cell receptor beta chains drawn from one sample of a study of CD8 T cells in Susac syndrome. From the immunoSEQ multiplex PCR reads, TCRdb called clonotypes with MiXCR, one entry per CDR3 protein. The data contain over 300,000 distinct CDR3 sequences, just over 90% of them singletons. Sequences were obtained from CD4+ T cells from PBMCs. These receptors came from a human donor with multiple sclerosis. Each CDR3 is given with its conserved first and last residue. Fields, in order: CDR3 DNA, CDR3 protein, D gene, J gene, clone size, V gene. A D gene is named only where the DNA matches it firmly. A clone size is listed for some rows: how often the clone was seen (once, few, many), or a class if it is expanded.

CDR3nt: TGTGCCACCAGTGAGCTGGGACAGCCGTACAATGAGCAGTTCTTC
CDR3aa: CATSELGQPYNEQFF
d_gene: TRBD1
j_gene: TRBJ2-1
abundance: -
v_gene: TRBV24-1

CDR3nt: TGCGCCAGCAGCGCTCCTAAACAGGGGGCGAAAACTGAAGCTTTCTTT
CDR3aa: CASSAPKQGAKTEAFF
d_gene: TRBD1
j_gene: TRBJ1-1
abundance: few
v_gene: TRBV5-1

CDR3nt: TGTGCCAGTAGCCTGGCGGGGACCGGGGACCGGCGAAACACCATATATTTT
CDR3aa: CASSLAGTGDRRNTIYF
d_gene: -
j_gene: TRBJ1-3
abundance: -
v_gene: TRBV19

CDR3nt: TGCGCCAGCCCTACAGCGGGTGAGCAGTTCTTC
CDR3aa: CASPTAGEQFF
d_gene: -
j_gene: TRBJ2-1
abundance: -
v_gene: TRBV10-1

CDR3nt: TGTGCCAGCAGCCGTGGGACTAGCGAGGGAGATACGCAGTATTTT
CDR3aa: CASSRGTSEGDTQYF
d_gene: TRBD2
j_gene: TRBJ2-3
abundance: once
v_gene: TRBV7-3

CDR3nt: TGCGCCAGCAGCAATATTTGGACTAGCGGGATAGATGAGCAGTTCTTC
CDR3aa: CASSNIWTSGIDEQFF
d_gene: TRBD2
j_gene: TRBJ2-1
abundance: -
v_gene: TRBV5-1

CDR3nt: TGTGCCAGCAGTTATTCTTGTGTAGTCGGGACCTACGAGCAGTACTTC
CDR3aa: CASSYSCVVGTYEQYF
d_gene: -
j_gene: TRBJ2-7
abundance: -
v_gene: TRBV6-9

CDR3nt: TGTGCCAGCAGCTTAGGTCGATTCCGGGAGTACACAGATACGCAGTATTTT
CDR3aa: CASSLGRFREYTDTQYF
d_gene: -
j_gene: TRBJ2-3
abundance: -
v_gene: TRBV11-2

CDR3nt: TGTGCCAGCAGGAAACCGGCGTCAGATACGCAGTATTTT
CDR3aa: CASRKPASDTQYF
d_gene: -
j_gene: TRBJ2-3
abundance: -
v_gene: TRBV6-5

CDR3nt: TGTGCCAGCAGGCTTACCGGGACTGTGAACACTGAAGCTTTCTTT
CDR3aa: CASRLTGTVNTEAFF
d_gene: -
j_gene: TRBJ1-1
abundance: -
v_gene: TRBV6-1